The 24 T cell receptor beta chains below were found in one sample sequenced in a study of shared clonotypes between healthy human individuals. Produced via immunoSEQ multiplex PCR; TCRdb's table is partial and in-frame only. The sample lists under 1,100,000 clones; around 82% were seen once. Sequencing was done on a sample of memory CD4+ T cells from PBMCs. Sample subset: CD45RA-negative fraction. These receptors were obtained from a man between 18 and 35 years old in good health. Some clones in this sample may be carry-over from other donors' samples.

This clone was observed a few times. V usage is TRBV7-2 and J usage is TRBJ2-1, with 9 bases lining up with TRBD2. Losses at the gene ends were 5 bases for V and 8 bases for J; bases not matched to a gene: 16. CDR1 is SGHTA, CDR2 FQGNSA, per germline. The CDR3 sequence is 17 residues long. The CDR3 nucleotides read TGTGCCAGCAGCCATGGACTAGCGCCAAGTTGGCGCCATGAGCAGTTCTTC. Translated: CASSHGLAPSWRHEQFF. Combining the CDR3 with reference TRBV7-2 and TRBJ2-1 gives the whole variable domain GAGVSQSPSNKVTEKGKDVELRCDPISGHTALYWYRQSLGQGLEFLIYFQGNSAPDKSGLPSDRFSAERTGGSVSTLTIQRTQQEDSAVYLCASSHGLAPSWRHEQFFGPGTRLTVL.

The DNA for the CDR3 is TGTGCTAGTGGTTTGGGGGCGGAAGGGGAATACGAGCAGTACTTC. Residues: CASGLGAEGEYEQYF. The chain joins TRBV12-5 to TRBJ2-7; possible D gene TRBD1, 5 bases. Germline V CDR1 and CDR2: LGHNT, FRNRAP. This CDR3 is 15 amino acids long. Trimming shortened V by 1 base and J by 4 bases, and 14 bases separated the two germline ends.

V gene TRBV18 combines with J gene TRBJ2-2; D unresolved. Germline CDR1 and CDR2: KGHSH and LQKENI. This CDR3 has 17 amino acids. V was trimmed by 2 bases and J by 4 bases, leaving 17 bases between them. CDR3 sequence reads: CASSPSGRNKGTGELFF. The CDR3 DNA follows: TGTGCCAGCTCACCAAGTGGGCGGAACAAGGGCACCGGGGAGCTGTTTTTT.

The rearrangement uses TRBV19 and TRBJ1-5, with D possibly being TRBD1 (6 bases). The V gene lost 6 bases and the J gene lost 3 bases, with 15 bases spanning the gap. The CDR3 is 15 residues long. Germline V gene lookup returns CDR1 LNHDA and CDR2 SQIVND (reference sequence). The CDR3 sequence: CASSLQGPNNQPQHF. DNA of the CDR3: TGTGCCAGTAGCCTACAGGGTCCCAACAATCAGCCCCAGCATTTT.

The genes are TRBV5-4 and TRBJ2-2; D call uncertain. V was shortened by 7 bases and J by 6 bases, with 10 bases between the two germline ends. The CDR3 extends over 12 amino acids. Germline lookup yields CDR1 SGHNT and CDR2 YYREEE (reference sequence). The CDR3 is CASHRGPGELFF. In DNA form, the CDR3 reads TGTGCCAGCCACCGAGGTCCCGGGGAGCTGTTTTTT.

The rearrangement uses TRBV27 and TRBJ1-5; D gene unclear. The germline V gene has CDR1 MNHEY and CDR2 SMNVEV (reference sequence). CDR3 length: 15 residues. Between the trimmed V and J ends, which lost 2 bases and 2 bases, there was a span of 10 bases. The CDR3 here is CASSLVGPGNQPQHF. In DNA, the CDR3 is TGTGCCAGCAGTTTAGTCGGTCCGGGCAATCAGCCCCAGCATTTT.

This chain connects TRBV5-6 to TRBJ1-5, with 7 bases aligning to TRBD1. The CDR3 runs to 17 residues. In germline, CDR1 is SGHDT, CDR2 YYEEEE. V lost 4 bases to trimming and J lost 0 bases; unmatched junction nucleotides: 10. In nucleotides, the CDR3 is TGTGCCAGCAGCGGATCCTGGACAGGACTTAGCAATCAGCCCCAGCATTTT. Encoded protein: CASSGSWTGLSNQPQHF.

The chain couples TRBV19 to TRBJ1-5, with 12 bases fitting TRBD1. Per the germline V gene, CDR1 is LNHDA and CDR2 is SQIVND (reference sequence). The CDR3 consists of 16 residues. V gave up 4 bases and J gave up 7 bases; unmatched junction bases: 8. Here the CDR3 reads CASSTRDRGLRQPQHF. CDR3 DNA: TGTGCCAGTAGTACCCGGGACAGGGGGCTGCGGCAGCCCCAGCATTTT.

This chain uses TRBV11-2 with TRBJ2-1; tentatively, D is TRBD1 (7 bases). The CDR3 contains 14 residues. V was trimmed by 0 bases and J by 8 bases, leaving 11 bases between them. CDR1 is SGHAT and CDR2 is FQNNGV in the germline V gene. CDR3 DNA: TGTGCCAGCAGCTTAGAGGCAGGGGGGTATGAGCAGTTCTTC. This gives the protein CASSLEAGGYEQFF.

The rearrangement links TRBV5-6 to TRBJ2-7; D is uncertain. The CDR3 has 13 amino acids. V dropped 0 bases and J dropped 6 bases, with 10 bases sitting between them. The germline gives CDR1 SGHDT, CDR2 YYEEEE. The CDR3 DNA reads TGTGCCAGCAGCTTGGATCCGCGCGGCGAGCAGTACTTC. Encoded protein: CASSLDPRGEQYF.

A few counts support this clone. The V call is TRBV29-1, the J call TRBJ2-3; TRBD2 matches at 11 bases. The CDR3 is 14 amino acids. With 7 bases clipped from V and 5 bases from J, the junction kept 8 bases outside the gene matches. The germline CDR1 and CDR2 sequences are SQVTM and ANQGSEA. CDR3 sequence (DNA): TGCAGCGCCGGCCTAGCGGGAGGCCGAGATACGCAGTATTTT. Its protein is CSAGLAGGRDTQYF.

The chain links TRBV4-3 to TRBJ1-2, with D possibly being TRBD1 (5 bases). Germline V gene sequence: CDR1 LGHNA, CDR2 YSLEER. V lost 4 bases to trimming and J lost 3 bases, with 12 bases between them. This CDR3 comprises 14 residues. The CDR3 sequence is CASSPQQDYYGYTF. For the CDR3, the DNA is TGCGCCAGCAGCCCCCAACAGGATTACTATGGCTACACCTTC.

Notes on this clone: The same CDR3 can be traced to other DNA sequences in this sample. The J gene is TRBJ2-7, the V gene TRBV20-1; D call uncertain. V gave up 5 bases and J gave up 5 bases, with 7 bases separating them. Germline CDR1 reads DFQATT; CDR2 reads SNEGSKA (reference sequence). CDR3 length: 10 residues. The CDR3 reads CSARLHEQYF. The CDR3 DNA is TGCAGTGCTCGACTGCACGAGCAGTACTTC.

The chain is built from TRBV2 and TRBJ2-3; no clear D gene. The CDR3 loop spans 15 amino acids. Germline V gives CDR1 SNHLY, CDR2 FYNNEI. V gave up 3 bases and J gave up 0 bases, with 10 bases separating them. The CDR3 loop is CASSDKRPSTDTQYF. The CDR3 region has the DNA TGTGCCAGCAGTGACAAGCGACCTAGCACAGATACGCAGTATTTT.

V is TRBV9 and J is TRBJ2-7, with D tentatively TRBD1 or TRBD2 (6 bases each). The V gene lost 2 bases and the J gene lost 2 bases, with 17 bases spanning the gap. Germline V lookup: CDR1 SGDLS, CDR2 YYNGEE. This CDR3 spans 16 amino acids. CDR3 residues: CASSVGWGAETYEQYF. Written as DNA, the CDR3 is TGTGCCAGCAGCGTTGGCTGGGGGGCGGAGACCTACGAGCAGTACTTC. The full variable domain, rest sourced from reference TRBV9 and TRBJ2-7, is DSGVTQTPKHLITATGQRVTLRCSPRSGDLSVYWYQQSLDQGLQFLIQYYNGEERAKGNILERFSAQQFPDLHSELNLSSLELGDSALYFCASSVGWGAETYEQYFGPGTRLTVT.

The chain carries TRBV6-1 and TRBJ2-2; D not resolved. V lost 0 bases and J 7 bases, leaving 9 bases between the germline ends. The CDR3 runs 14 residues. The germline V gene encodes CDR1 MNHNS and CDR2 SASEGT. In nucleotides, the CDR3 is TGTGCCAGCAGTGAAGCGCCGCCCTACGGGGAGCTGTTTTTT. Translation: CASSEAPPYGELFF.

V usage is TRBV7-9 and J usage is TRBJ2-3, with a tentative D call TRBD2 (5 bases). V lost 5 bases to trimming and J lost 0 bases, with 12 bases between them. The V gene's germline CDR1 is SEHNR and CDR2 FQNEAQ (reference sequence). This CDR3 contains 15 residues. The CDR3: CASSAGRTSTDTQYF. CDR3 DNA sequence: TGTGCCAGCAGCGCAGGACGGACTAGCACAGATACGCAGTATTTT. Full variable domain (rest looked up from reference TRBV7-9 and TRBJ2-3): DTGVSQNPRHKITKRGQNVTFRCDPISEHNRLYWYRQTLGQGPEFLTYFQNEAQLEKSRLLSDRFSAERPKGSFSTLEIQRTEQGDSAMYLCASSAGRTSTDTQYFGPGTRLTVL.

This chain joins TRBV28 and TRBJ2-7; 7 nucleotides align to TRBD1. Germline-derived CDR1 and CDR2 are MDHEN and SYDVKM. The CDR3 totals 14 residues. Trimming cost V 6 bases and J 2 bases; bases outside gene matches: 7. DNA of the CDR3: TGTGCCAGCAGAGGGGGACAGTGGGCCTACGAGCAGTACTTC. This codes for CASRGGQWAYEQYF.

As for this clone: This sample includes further DNA sequences coding for the same CDR3. V is TRBV2 and J is TRBJ2-5; D is undetermined. CDR1 and CDR2 (germline): SNHLY, FYNNEI. This CDR3 is 11 amino acids long. The V and J ends lost 7 bases and 2 bases respectively, with 5 bases between them. CDR3 sequence (DNA): TGTGCCAGCAAGTTTCAAGAGACCCAGTACTTC. This translates into CASKFQETQYF.

This clone was detected once. The J gene is TRBJ1-2, the V gene TRBV4-2; D is undetermined. V shed 1 base and J shed 7 bases, with 10 bases lying between them. The CDR3 runs 13 residues. CDR1 LGHNA and CDR2 YNFKEQ come from the germline V gene. CDR3 loop: CASSQAGGVGYTF. The CDR3 bases are TGTGCCAGCAGCCAAGCCGGCGGGGTTGGCTACACCTTC.

The chain combines TRBV6-1 with TRBJ1-2; a weak D match, TRBD1 (5 bases). This CDR3 is built from 13 residues. Germline lookup yields CDR1 MNHNS and CDR2 SASEGT. The V gene lost 4 bases and the J gene lost 10 bases, with 16 bases spanning the gap. Here the CDR3 DNA reads TGTGCCAGCAGTGTAGGGGTGCGGTTTTTCTACACCTTC. This codes for CASSVGVRFFYTF.

The rearrangement links TRBV7-3 to TRBJ2-5, with unresolved D. V dropped 5 bases and J dropped 5 bases, with 12 bases sitting between them. The CDR3 has 13 amino acids. The V gene's germline CDR1 is SGHTA and CDR2 FQGTGA. CDR3 bases: TGTGCCAGCAGCACCACCATAGGGGAGACCCAGTACTTC. It translates to CASSTTIGETQYF.

The chain joins TRBV28 to TRBJ1-1; the D gene is possibly TRBD1 (5 bases). Germline V gives CDR1 MDHEN, CDR2 SYDVKM. Between the trimmed V and J ends, which lost 8 bases and 0 bases, there was a span of 13 bases. This CDR3 is 14 amino acids long. DNA of the CDR3: TGTGCCAGCGGGGGGGGACGGATGAACACTGAAGCTTTCTTT. Its protein product is CASGGGRMNTEAFF.

This clone is a singleton in its sample. The V call is TRBV19, the J call TRBJ1-2; D is undetermined. Germline loops: CDR1 LNHDA, CDR2 SQIVND (reference sequence). This CDR3 has 13 residues. V shed 3 bases and J shed 4 bases, with 9 bases lying between them. CDR3 amino acids: CASSIRNFYGYTF. In DNA, the CDR3 is TGTGCCAGTAGTATCAGAAACTTCTATGGCTACACCTTC.